This TCR beta chain is from a study of cytomegalovirus exposure and HLA in healthy donors. On the study more broadly: Genetic ancestry analysis placed about 76% of the 400 or so donors that were genotyped in the Caucasian-associated cluster.

Notes on the study in general: The availability of immune exposure information extended only to CMV serostatus.

Healthy bone marrow donors made up the cohort. PCR was performed using 60 Vbeta and 13 Jbeta primers. Profiled with immunoSEQ multiplex PCR; TCRdb holds only in-frame clones, not every one. This table holds some 150,000 clones, approximately 80% found once. V gave up 3 bases and J gave up 0 bases, with 8 bases separating them. CDR3 length: 14 amino acids. CDR1 is MNHNS and CDR2 is SASEGT in the germline V gene. For this clone: Antigen specificity is unknown.

V gene TRBV6-1 combines with J gene TRBJ1-2, with D maybe TRBD1 (5 bases). Sequencing used PBMCs. The clonotype was recovered from a woman aged 50 to 65 in good health and CMV-seronegative. In DNA form, the CDR3 reads TGTGCCAGCAGTGAGGGGGGAGCTAACTATGGCTACACCTTC. Translation: CASSEGGANYGYTF.